One sample yielded the 5 T cell receptor beta chains listed below, sequenced in a study of blood T cell repertoires in COVID-19. This table comes from immunoSEQ multiplex PCR, and its TCRdb copy is limited to in-frame clones, with some not included. The table records about 190,000 clones, around 80% of them present only once. The sequencing sample was made of peripheral blood. Every receptor here comes from a man in his fifties who had recovered from COVID-19.

V gene TRBV29-1 combines with J gene TRBJ2-3; D unresolved. V dropped 8 bases and J dropped 6 bases, with 12 bases sitting between them. Per the germline V gene, CDR1 is SQVTM and CDR2 is ANQGSEA. The CDR3 contains 11 residues. DNA for the CDR3: TGCAGCCACTCAACTCGGGATACGCAGTATTTT. Amino acids: CSHSTRDTQYF.

This clone was found many times. This rearrangement joins TRBV3-1 (or the pseudogene TRBV3-2) to TRBJ1-2, with unresolved D. CDR3 size: 13 residues. The germline V and J ends were trimmed by 4 bases and 4 bases, with 10 bases remaining between them. From germline, CDR1 is LGHDT and CDR2 YNNKEL (reference sequence). The CDR3 DNA sequence: TGTGCCAGCAGCCTTGGACGGGGCTATGGCTACACCTTC. Protein sequence: CASSLGRGYGYTF.

The chain combines TRBV20-1 with TRBJ2-5, with TRBD2 matching 9 bases. CDR1 DFQATT and CDR2 SNEGSKA come from the germline V gene (reference sequence). The CDR3 is 15 residues long. The V and J ends lost 3 bases and 1 base, in that order; junction bases with no gene match: 6. This CDR3 reads CSASGSGGFQETQYF. The CDR3 coding sequence is TGCAGTGCTAGTGGGAGCGGGGGGTTCCAAGAGACCCAGTACTTC.

This clone turned up a few times. V and J are TRBV5-1 and TRBJ1-5, with TRBD1 matching over 8 bases. Germline V gene data show CDR1 as SGHRS and CDR2 as YFSETQ. CDR3 length: 15 amino acids. The V segment lost 1 base and the J segment 7 bases; nucleotides outside the gene matches: 7. The CDR3 nucleotides are TGCGCCAGCAGCTTGTCAGGACAGGGTCCCCAGCCCCAGCATTTT. Translated: CASSLSGQGPQPQHF. The whole variable domain, filled in from reference TRBV5-1 and TRBJ1-5, reads KAGVTQTPRYLIKTRGQQVTLSCSPISGHRSVSWYQQTPGQGLQFLFEYFSETQRNKGNFPGRFSGRQFSNSRSEMNVSTLELGDSALYLCASSLSGQGPQPQHFGDGTRLSIL.

The chain recombines TRBV28 with TRBJ1-1, with TRBD1 identical over 8 bases. CDR1 and CDR2 (germline): MDHEN, SYDVKM. The CDR3 contains 19 residues. J lost 0 bases, V lost 1 base, and 13 bases had no gene match. CDR3 residues: CASSLLSGTGLFMNTEAFF. As DNA, the CDR3 is TGTGCCAGCAGTTTATTATCCGGGACAGGACTGTTCATGAACACTGAAGCTTTCTTT.